This T cell receptor beta chain was captured by sequencing in a study of T-cell memory formation after mild COVID-19 (dated by TCRdb to the early 2020s). The study in broad terms: TCR sequence clusters from the two donors were largely donor specific. In two donors, T-cell clones that expanded and contracted after mild COVID-19 were followed by sequencing TCRalpha and TCRbeta repertoires longitudinally. The cohort comprised two young, previously healthy adult volunteers, one female and one male. On the study overall, not on this receptor specifically: Some responding clones were detected in pre-infection memory, suggesting pre-existing cross-reactive memory T cells joined the SARS-CoV-2 response. Only a couple of mild cases were covered in the study, and larger cohorts including severe cases with pre-infection samples were considered necessary. SARS-CoV-2 specificity of the second-wave clones peaking on day 37 was not confirmed. Contracting CD4+ clones appeared mostly in the CM and EM memory subsets, whereas CD8+ clones were enriched in EMRA. From day 15 to 85, contracting clones showed balanced CD4/CD8 phenotypes, whereas a second wave of clones that expanded from day 15 to 37 leaned towards CD4+.

TCRdb names Illumina NovaSeq 6000 as the instrument used. cDNA libraries for TCRalpha and TCRbeta were prepared by 5'RACE using constant-segment primers, with sample barcodes and unique molecular identifiers added. RNA was extracted from every sample with Trizol reagent. Libraries were amplified in two PCR steps, with a second sample barcode and Illumina TruSeq adapters added in the second step. Sequencing of the libraries was done on an Illumina NovaSeq, producing 2 x 150 bp paired-end reads. The paper's data handling went like this. Reads were demultiplexed and collapsed into UMI-guided consensus sequences with migec v1.2.7. Using mixcr v2.1.11, UMI consensuses were aligned to TRA and TRB V and J templates and then assembled into clonotypes. Clonotypes were classified as expanded or contracted when called significant by both edgeR and NoisET, with noise models trained on biological replicates. For edgeR calls, a false discovery rate-adjusted p below 0.01 and a log2 fold-change threshold of 1 were applied. PCA with hierarchical clustering of max-normalized trajectories of the 1000 most abundant clonotypes was used as exploratory dynamics analysis. Separately sequenced CD4+ and CD8+ repertoires were used to assign a CD4 or CD8 phenotype to each responding clone. In-frame beta chains were kept once TCRdb had trimmed the public reads at Q25 with fastp and called clones with MiXCR. CDR3 protein sequences are deduplicated, and each keeps its most common genes and DNA. These V and J calls rely on TCRdb rather than the paper's analysis. Within this sample are 200,000 to 300,000 distinct CDR3 sequences, with roughly a tenth of them counted one time only. 20% to 25% of the sample lies in the top ten.

The V end loses 0 bases and the J end loses 5 bases, and a stretch of 13 bases separates them. CDR3 length: 15 amino acids, cysteine to phenylalanine. Only CDR3 DNA remains: 45 bases, in frame from the first base. CDR1 and CDR2 are read off the germline V gene as SGHRS and YFSETQ. With regard to this clonotype: The specificity of this receptor is unknown. No much larger clonotype is one base removed from it; base qualities were not supplied.

Ficoll-Paque density gradient centrifugation was used to isolate PBMCs. This receptor was obtained from a man younger than 35 who had mild COVID-19 (a few samples of this study predate the infection). The sample titles of this study are shuffled in the database, so cell type and time point are left out; the donor was told from shared clones. Sequenced sample: PBMCs or a T cell subset sorted from them (not recorded which). This sequence uses TRBV5-1 and TRBJ2-3, with a tentative D gene TRBD2 over 6 matching bases. CDR3 region: CASSLEWSGEDTQYF. The DNA sequence is as follows: TGCGCCAGCAGCTTGGAATGGTCGGGGGAAGATACGCAGTATTTT.